The clone carrying this T cell receptor (beta chain) was seen once. The data were obtained in a study of blood T cell repertoires in COVID-19. Study-wide context: Samples came from the United States, Italy and Spain, spanning acute and convalescent COVID-19. Sample material is recorded as cDNA or gDNA derived from T cells, B-cell-depleted T cells, or PBMCs.

As processed by the authors: Amplifying reference gene primers gave estimates of nucleated cell counts. Using immunoSEQ multiplex PCR, the repertoire was profiled, and TCRdb retains in-frame clones only, with some absent. V, J and clone size are those of that table, while D and trimming were read from the DNA. The sample lists about 200,000 clones; about nine tenths were seen once. Germline assignment: CDR1 MNHEY and CDR2 SMNVEV (reference sequence). The CDR3 totals 19 residues. V shed 5 bases and J shed 0 bases, with 22 bases lying between them. The chain uses TRBV27 and TRBJ1-4; weak D call: TRBD1 (5 bases). The source of this sequence is a man in his fifties or sixties with acute or convalescent COVID-19. Material for sequencing was peripheral blood. CDR3 sequence: CASSRKPGYSETTNEKLFF. The CDR3 nucleotides are TGTGCCAGCAGTCGAAAACCAGGGTACTCTGAAACAACTAATGAAAAACTGTTTTTT.